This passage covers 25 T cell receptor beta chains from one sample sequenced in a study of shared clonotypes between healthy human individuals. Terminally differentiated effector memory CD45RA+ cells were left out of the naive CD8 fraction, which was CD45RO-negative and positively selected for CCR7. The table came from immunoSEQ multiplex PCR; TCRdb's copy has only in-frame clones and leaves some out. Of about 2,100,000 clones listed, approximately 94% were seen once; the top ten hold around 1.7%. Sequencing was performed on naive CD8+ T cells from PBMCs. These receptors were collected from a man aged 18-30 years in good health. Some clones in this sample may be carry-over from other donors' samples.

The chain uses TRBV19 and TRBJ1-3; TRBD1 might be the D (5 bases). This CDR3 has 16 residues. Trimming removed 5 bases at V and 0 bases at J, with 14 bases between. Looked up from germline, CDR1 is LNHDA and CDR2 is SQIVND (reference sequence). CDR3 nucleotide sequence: TGTGCCAGTAGTCCCCGGGGCCCGGGCTCTGGAAACACCATATATTTT. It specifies CASSPRGPGSGNTIYF.

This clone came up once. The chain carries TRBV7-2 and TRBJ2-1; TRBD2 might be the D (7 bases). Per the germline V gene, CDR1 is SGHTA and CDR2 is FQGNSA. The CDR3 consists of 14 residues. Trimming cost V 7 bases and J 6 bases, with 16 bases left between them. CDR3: CASNRLGGGNEQFF. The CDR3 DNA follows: TGTGCCAGCAACCGTCTAGGGGGGGGCAATGAGCAGTTCTTC.

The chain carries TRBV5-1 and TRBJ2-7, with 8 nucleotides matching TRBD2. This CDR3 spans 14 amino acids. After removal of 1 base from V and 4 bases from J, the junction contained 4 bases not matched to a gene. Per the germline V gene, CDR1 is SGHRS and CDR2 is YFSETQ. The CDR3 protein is CASSLRSGSYEQYF. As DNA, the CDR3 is TGCGCCAGCAGCTTGCGGAGCGGGAGTTACGAGCAGTACTTC.

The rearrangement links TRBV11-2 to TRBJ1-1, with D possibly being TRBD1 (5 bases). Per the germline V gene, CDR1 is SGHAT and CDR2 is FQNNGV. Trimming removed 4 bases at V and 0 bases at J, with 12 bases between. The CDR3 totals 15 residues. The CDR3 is CASSSGGVLNTEAFF. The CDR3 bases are TGTGCCAGCAGCTCGGGGGGGGTACTGAACACTGAAGCTTTCTTT.

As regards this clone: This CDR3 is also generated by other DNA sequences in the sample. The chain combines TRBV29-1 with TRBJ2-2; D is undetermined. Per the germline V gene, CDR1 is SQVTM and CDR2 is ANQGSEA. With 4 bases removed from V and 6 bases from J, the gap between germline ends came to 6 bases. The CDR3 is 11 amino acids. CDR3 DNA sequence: TGCAGCGTTGTCGGCTCCGGGGAGCTGTTTTTT. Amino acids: CSVVGSGELFF.

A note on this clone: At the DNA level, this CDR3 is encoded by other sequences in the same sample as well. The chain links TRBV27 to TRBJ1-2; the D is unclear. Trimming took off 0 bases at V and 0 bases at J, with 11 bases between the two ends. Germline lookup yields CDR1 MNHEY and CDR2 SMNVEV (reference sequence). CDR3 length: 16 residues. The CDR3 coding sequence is TGTGCCAGCAGTTTATCCGCCGGAACTGCTAACTATGGCTACACCTTC. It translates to CASSLSAGTANYGYTF.

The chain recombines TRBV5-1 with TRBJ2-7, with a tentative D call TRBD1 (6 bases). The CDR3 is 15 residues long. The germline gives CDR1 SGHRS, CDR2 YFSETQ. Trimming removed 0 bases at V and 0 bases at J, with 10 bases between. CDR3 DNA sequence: TGCGCCAGCAGCTTGGCCGGGACATCCTCCTACGAGCAGTACTTC. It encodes CASSLAGTSSYEQYF.

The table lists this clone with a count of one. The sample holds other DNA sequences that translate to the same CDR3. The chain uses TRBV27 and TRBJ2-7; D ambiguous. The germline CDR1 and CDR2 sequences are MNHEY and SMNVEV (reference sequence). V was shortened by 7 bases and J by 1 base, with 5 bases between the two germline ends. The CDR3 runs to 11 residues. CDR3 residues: CASTGSYEQYF. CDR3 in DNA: TGTGCCAGCACCGGGTCCTACGAGCAGTACTTC.

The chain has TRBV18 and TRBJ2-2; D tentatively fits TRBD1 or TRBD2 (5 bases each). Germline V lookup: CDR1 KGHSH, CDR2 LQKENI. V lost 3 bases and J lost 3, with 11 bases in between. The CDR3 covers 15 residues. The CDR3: CASSPWGSDTGELFF. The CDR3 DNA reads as TGTGCCAGCTCACCTTGGGGGAGTGACACCGGGGAGCTGTTTTTT.

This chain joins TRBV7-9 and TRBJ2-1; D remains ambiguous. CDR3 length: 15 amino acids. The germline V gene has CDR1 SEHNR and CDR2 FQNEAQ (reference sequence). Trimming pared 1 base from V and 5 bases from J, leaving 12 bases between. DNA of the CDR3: TGTGCCAGCAGCTTAGAGGGCCCCTCGGACAATGAGCAGTTCTTC. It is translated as CASSLEGPSDNEQFF.

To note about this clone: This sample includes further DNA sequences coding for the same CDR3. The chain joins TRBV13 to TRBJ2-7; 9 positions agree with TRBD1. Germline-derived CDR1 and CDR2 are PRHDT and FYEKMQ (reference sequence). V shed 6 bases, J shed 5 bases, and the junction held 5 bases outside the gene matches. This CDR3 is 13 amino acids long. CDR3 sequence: CASSSGQGHEQYF. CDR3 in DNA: TGTGCCAGCAGTTCCGGACAGGGGCACGAGCAGTACTTC. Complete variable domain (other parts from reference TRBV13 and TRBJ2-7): AAGVIQSPRHLIKEKRETATLKCYPIPRHDTVYWYQQGPGQDPQFLISFYEKMQSDKGSIPDRFSAQQFSDYHSELNMSSLELGDSALYFCASSSGQGHEQYFGPGTRLTVT.

The CDR3 region has the DNA TGTGCCAGCAGCTCGACAGGCCTTAATGAAAAACTGTTTTTT. It translates to CASSSTGLNEKLFF. V usage is TRBV7-9 and J usage is TRBJ1-4, with D maybe TRBD1 (6 bases). The germline V and J ends were trimmed by 4 bases and 4 bases, with 10 bases remaining between them. The germline V gene has CDR1 SEHNR and CDR2 FQNEAQ (reference sequence). The CDR3 consists of 14 residues.

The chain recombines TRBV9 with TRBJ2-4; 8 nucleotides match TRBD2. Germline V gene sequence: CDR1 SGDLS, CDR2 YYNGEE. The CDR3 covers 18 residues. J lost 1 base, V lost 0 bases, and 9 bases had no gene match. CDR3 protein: CASSVGVSGNFAKNIQYF. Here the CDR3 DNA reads TGTGCCAGCAGCGTAGGGGTTAGCGGGAATTTCGCCAAAAACATTCAGTACTTC.

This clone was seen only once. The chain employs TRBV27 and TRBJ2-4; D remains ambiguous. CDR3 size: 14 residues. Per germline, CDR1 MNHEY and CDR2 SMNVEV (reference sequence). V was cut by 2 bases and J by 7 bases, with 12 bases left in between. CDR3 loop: CASSLTPSLNIQYF. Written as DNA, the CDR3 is TGTGCCAGCAGTTTAACCCCGAGTCTGAACATTCAGTACTTC.

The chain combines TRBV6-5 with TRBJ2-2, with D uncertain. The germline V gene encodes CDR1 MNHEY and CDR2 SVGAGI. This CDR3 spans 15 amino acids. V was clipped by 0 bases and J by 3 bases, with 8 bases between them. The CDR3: CASSYSETHTGELFF. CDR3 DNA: TGTGCCAGCAGTTACTCGGAAACACACACCGGGGAGCTGTTTTTT.

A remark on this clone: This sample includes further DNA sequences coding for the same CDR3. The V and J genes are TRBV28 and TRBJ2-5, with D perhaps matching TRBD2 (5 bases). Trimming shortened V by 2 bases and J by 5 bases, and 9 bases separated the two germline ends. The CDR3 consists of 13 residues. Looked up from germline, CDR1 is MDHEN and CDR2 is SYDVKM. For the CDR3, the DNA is TGTGCCAGCAGTTTAAGTGGGGAGGAGACCCAGTACTTC. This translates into CASSLSGEETQYF.

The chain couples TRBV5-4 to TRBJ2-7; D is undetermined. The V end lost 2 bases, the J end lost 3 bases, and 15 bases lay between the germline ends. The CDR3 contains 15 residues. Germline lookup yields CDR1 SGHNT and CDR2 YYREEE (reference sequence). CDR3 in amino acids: CASSLWAGPGYEQYF. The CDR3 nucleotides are TGTGCCAGCAGCTTATGGGCAGGACCCGGCTACGAGCAGTACTTC.

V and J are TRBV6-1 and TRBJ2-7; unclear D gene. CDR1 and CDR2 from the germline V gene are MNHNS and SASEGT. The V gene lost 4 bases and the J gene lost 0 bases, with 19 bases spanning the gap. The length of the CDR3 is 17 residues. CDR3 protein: CASSARGERDRSYEQYF. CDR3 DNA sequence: TGTGCCAGCAGTGCCCGTGGTGAGCGAGACCGCTCCTACGAGCAGTACTTC.

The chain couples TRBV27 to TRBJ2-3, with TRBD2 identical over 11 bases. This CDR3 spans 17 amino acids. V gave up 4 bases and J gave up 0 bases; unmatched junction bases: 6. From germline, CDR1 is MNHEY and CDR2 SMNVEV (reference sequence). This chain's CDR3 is CASSSAGLAGSTDTQYF. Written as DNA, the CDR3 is TGTGCCAGCAGTTCAGCAGGACTAGCGGGTAGCACAGATACGCAGTATTTT.

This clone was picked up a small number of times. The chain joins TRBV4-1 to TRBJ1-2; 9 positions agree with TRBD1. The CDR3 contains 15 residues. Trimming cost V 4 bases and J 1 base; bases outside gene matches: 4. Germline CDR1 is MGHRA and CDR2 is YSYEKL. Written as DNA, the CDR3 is TGCGCCAGCAGCCTCGGGACAGGGAATAACTATGGCTACACCTTC. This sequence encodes CASSLGTGNNYGYTF.

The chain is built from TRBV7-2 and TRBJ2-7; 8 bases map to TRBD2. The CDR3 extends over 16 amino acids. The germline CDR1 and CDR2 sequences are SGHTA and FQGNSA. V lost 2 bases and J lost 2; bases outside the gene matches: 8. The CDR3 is CASSLLSGLVAYEQYF. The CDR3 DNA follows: TGTGCCAGCAGCTTACTATCGGGACTAGTCGCCTACGAGCAGTACTTC.

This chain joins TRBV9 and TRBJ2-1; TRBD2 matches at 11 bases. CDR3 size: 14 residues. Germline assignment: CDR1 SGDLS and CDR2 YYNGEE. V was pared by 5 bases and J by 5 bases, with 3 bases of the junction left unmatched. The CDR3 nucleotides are TGTGCCAGCAGTGGGACTAGCGGAAACAATGAGCAGTTCTTC. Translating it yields CASSGTSGNNEQFF.

The CDR3 DNA reads TGTGCCAGCAGTTCGCTCAGGGCTGGCCTCTACAATGAGCAGTTCTTC. Its protein product is CASSSLRAGLYNEQFF. The genes are TRBV28 and TRBJ2-1, with D maybe TRBD1 (5 bases). Trimming pared 4 bases from V and 3 bases from J, leaving 16 bases between. The germline V gene encodes CDR1 MDHEN and CDR2 SYDVKM. The CDR3 length is 16 residues. Combining the CDR3 with reference TRBV28 and TRBJ2-1 gives the whole variable domain DVKVTQSSRYLVKRTGEKVFLECVQDMDHENMFWYRQDPGLGLRLIYFSYDVKMKEKGDIPEGYSVSREKKERFSLILESASTNQTSMYLCASSSLRAGLYNEQFFGPGTRLTVL.

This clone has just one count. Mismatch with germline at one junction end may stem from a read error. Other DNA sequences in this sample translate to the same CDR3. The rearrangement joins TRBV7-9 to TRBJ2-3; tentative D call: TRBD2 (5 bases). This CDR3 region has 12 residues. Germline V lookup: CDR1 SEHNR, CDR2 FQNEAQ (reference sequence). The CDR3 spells CASSLAPDTQYF. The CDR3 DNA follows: TGTGCCAGCAGCCTAGCTCCAGATACGCAGTATTTT.

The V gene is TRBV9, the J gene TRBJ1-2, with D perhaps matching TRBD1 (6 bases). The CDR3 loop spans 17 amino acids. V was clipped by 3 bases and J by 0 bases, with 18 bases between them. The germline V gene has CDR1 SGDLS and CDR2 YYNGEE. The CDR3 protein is CASSEDSSTEPNYGYTF. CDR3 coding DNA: TGTGCCAGCAGCGAGGACAGCTCTACTGAGCCTAACTATGGCTACACCTTC.